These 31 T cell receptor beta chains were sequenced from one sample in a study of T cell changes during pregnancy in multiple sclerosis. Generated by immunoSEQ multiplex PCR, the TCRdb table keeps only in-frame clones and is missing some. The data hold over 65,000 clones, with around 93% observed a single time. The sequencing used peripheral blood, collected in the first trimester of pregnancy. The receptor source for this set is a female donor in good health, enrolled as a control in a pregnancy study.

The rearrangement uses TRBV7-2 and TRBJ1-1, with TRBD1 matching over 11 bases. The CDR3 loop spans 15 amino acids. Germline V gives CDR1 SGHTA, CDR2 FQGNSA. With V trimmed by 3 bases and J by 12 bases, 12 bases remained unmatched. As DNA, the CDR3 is TGTGCCAGCAGCTTTCGAGGGACAGGGGGAGGAGGACCTTTCTTT. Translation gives CASSFRGTGGGGPFF.

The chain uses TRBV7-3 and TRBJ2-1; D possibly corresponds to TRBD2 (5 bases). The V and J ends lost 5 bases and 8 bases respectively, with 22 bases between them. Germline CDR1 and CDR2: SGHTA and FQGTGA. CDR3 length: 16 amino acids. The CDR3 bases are TGTGCCAGCAGCCCAAGCGGAGCACTGCGGGCGGATGAGCAGTTCTTC. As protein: CASSPSGALRADEQFF.

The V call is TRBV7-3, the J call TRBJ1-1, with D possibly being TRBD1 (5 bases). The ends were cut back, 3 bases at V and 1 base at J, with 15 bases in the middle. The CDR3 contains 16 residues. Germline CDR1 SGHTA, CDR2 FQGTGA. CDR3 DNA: TGTGCCAGCAGCTTGGACCCCGGGACTGCGAACACTGAAGCTTTCTTT. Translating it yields CASSLDPGTANTEAFF.

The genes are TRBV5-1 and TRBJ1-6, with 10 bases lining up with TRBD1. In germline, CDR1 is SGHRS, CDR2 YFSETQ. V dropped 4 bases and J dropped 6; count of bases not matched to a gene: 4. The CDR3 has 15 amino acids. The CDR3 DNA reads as TGCGCCAGCAGCGAGTGGACAGGGGGTAATTCACCCCTCCACTTT. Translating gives CASSEWTGGNSPLHF.

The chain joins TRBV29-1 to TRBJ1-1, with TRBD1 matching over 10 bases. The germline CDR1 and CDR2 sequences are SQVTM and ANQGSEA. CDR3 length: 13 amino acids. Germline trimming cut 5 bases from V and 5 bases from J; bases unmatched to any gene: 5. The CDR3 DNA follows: TGCAGCGTTCCGACAGGGGGCTGGACTGAAGCTTTCTTT. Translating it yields CSVPTGGWTEAFF.

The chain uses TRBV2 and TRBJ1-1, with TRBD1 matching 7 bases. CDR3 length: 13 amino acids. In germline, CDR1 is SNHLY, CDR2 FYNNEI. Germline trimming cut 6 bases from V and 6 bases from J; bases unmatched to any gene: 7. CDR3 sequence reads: CASSPGGMAEAFF. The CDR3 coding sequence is TGTGCCAGCAGCCCAGGGGGGATGGCTGAAGCTTTCTTT. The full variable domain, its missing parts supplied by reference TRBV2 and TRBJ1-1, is EPEVTQTPSHQVTQMGQEVILRCVPISNHLYFYWYRQILGQKVEFLVSFYNNEISEKSEIFDDQFSVERPDGSNFTLKIRSTKLEDSAMYFCASSPGGMAEAFFGQGTRLTVV.

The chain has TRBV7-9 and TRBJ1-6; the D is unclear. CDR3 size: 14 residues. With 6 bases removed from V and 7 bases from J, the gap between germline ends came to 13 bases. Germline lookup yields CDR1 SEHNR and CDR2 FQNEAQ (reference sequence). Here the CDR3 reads CASSHEGMNSPLHF. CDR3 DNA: TGTGCCAGCAGTCACGAGGGAATGAATTCACCCCTCCACTTT.

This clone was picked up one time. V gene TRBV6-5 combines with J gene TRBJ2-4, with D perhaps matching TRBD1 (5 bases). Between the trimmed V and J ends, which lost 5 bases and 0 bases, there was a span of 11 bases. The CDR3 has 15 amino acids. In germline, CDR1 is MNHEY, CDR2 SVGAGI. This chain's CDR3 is CASSQGELAKNIQYF. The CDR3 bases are TGTGCCAGCAGTCAGGGTGAACTAGCCAAAAACATTCAGTACTTC.

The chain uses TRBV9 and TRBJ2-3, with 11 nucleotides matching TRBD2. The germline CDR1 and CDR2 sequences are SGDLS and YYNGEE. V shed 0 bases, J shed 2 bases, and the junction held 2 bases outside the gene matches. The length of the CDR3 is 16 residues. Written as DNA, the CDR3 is TGTGCCAGCAGCGTAGGACTAGCGGGGCCCACAGATACGCAGTATTTT. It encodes CASSVGLAGPTDTQYF.

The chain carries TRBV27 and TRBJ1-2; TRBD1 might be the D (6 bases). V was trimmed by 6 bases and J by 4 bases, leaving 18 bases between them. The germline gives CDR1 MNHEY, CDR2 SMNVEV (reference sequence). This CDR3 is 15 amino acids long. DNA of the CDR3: TGTGCCAGCAGACCTTCCACAGGGTTCTTCTATGGCTACACCTTC. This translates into CASRPSTGFFYGYTF.

The CDR3 loop is CASSQGPSGANVLTF. The CDR3 DNA sequence: TGCGCCAGCAGCCAAGGGCCCTCTGGGGCCAACGTCCTGACTTTC. This chain connects TRBV4-3 to TRBJ2-6; the D is unclear. Germline-derived CDR1 and CDR2 are LGHNA and YSLEER. The CDR3 is 15 residues long. Trimming left V 1 base short and J 0 bases short, with 4 bases between.

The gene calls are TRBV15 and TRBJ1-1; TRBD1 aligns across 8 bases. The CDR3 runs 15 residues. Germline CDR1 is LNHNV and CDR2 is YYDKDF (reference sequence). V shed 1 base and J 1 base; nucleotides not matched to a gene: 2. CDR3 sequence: CATSRGQGKNTEAFF. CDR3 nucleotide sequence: TGTGCCACCAGCAGAGGACAGGGGAAGAACACTGAAGCTTTCTTT.

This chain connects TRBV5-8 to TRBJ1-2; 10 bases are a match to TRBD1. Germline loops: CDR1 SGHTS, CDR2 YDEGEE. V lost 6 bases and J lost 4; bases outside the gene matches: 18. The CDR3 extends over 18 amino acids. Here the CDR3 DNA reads TGTGCCAGCACCACCCGGGACAGGGGAAGAGGAAAGGCCTATGGCTACACCTTC. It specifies CASTTRDRGRGKAYGYTF.

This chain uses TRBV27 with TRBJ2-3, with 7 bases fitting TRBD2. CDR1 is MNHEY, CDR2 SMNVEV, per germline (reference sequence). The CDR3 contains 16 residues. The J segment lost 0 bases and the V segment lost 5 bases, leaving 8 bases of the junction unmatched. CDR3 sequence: CASSVRLARSTDTQYF. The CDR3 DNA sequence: TGTGCCAGCAGTGTCCGACTAGCCCGAAGCACAGATACGCAGTATTTT.

CDR3 coding DNA: TGCAGCGTTGAAGACTACCCCCACTATGGCTACACCTTC. Its protein product is CSVEDYPHYGYTF. The genes are TRBV29-1 and TRBJ1-2; D uncertain. The V gene lost 0 bases and the J gene lost 3 bases, with 8 bases spanning the gap. The CDR3 is 13 residues long. Germline-derived CDR1 and CDR2 are SQVTM and ANQGSEA.

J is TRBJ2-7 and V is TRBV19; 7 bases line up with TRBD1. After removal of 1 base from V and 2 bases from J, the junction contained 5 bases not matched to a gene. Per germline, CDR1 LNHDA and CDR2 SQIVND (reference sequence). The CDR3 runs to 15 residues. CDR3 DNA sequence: TGTGCCAGTAGTATAGGTCCGGGACAGCCCTACGAGCAGTACTTC. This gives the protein CASSIGPGQPYEQYF.

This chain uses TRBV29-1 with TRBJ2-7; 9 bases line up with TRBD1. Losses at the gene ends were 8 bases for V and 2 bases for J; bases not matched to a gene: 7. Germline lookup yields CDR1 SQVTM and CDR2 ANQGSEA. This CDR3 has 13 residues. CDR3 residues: CSLDRGGPYEQYF. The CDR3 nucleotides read TGCAGCCTGGACAGGGGTGGCCCCTACGAGCAGTACTTC.

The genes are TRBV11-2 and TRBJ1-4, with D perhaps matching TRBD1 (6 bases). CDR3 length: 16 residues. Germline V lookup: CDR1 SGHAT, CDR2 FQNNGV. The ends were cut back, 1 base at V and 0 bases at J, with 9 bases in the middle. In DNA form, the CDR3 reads TGTGCCAGCAGCTTAGCCAAGGGGGCAACTAATGAAAAACTGTTTTTT. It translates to CASSLAKGATNEKLFF.

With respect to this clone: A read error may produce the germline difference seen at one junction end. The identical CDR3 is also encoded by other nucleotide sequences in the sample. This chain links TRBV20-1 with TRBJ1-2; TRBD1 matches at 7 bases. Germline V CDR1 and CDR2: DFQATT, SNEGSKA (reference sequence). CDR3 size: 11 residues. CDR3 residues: CSAREDDRETF. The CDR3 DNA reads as TGCAGCGCTAGAGAGGATGACAGGGAAACCTTC.

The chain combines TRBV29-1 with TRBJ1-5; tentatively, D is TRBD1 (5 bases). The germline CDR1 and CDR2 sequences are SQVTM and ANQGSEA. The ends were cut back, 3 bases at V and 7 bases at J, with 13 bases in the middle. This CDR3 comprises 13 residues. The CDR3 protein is CSVDPGGGQPQHF. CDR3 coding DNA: TGCAGCGTTGATCCCGGGGGAGGACAGCCCCAGCATTTT.

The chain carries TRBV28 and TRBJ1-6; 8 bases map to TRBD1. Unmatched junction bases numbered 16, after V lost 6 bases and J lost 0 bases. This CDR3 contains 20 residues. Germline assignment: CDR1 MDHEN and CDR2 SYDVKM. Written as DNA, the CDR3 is TGTGCCAGCAGACCCCTGGGCAGGGGGCTAACTATCTCCTATAATTCACCCCTCCACTTT. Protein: CASRPLGRGLTISYNSPLHF.

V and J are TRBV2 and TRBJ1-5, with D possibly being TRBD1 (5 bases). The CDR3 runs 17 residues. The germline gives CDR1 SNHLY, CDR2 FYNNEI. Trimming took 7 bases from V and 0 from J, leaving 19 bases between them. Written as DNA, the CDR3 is TGTGCCAGCAAGGAGTCCCTAGGACAAAATAGCAATCAGCCCCAGCATTTT. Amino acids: CASKESLGQNSNQPQHF.

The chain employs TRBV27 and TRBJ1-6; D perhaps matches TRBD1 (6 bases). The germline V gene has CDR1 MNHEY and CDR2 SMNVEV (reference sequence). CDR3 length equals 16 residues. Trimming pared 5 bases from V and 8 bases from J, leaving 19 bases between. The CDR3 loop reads CASSPRFQGRDSPLHF. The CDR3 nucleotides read TGTGCCAGCAGTCCACGCTTCCAGGGGAGGGATTCACCCCTCCACTTT.

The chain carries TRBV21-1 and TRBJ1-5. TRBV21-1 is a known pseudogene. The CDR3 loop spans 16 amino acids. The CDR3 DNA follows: TGTGCCAGCAGCAAAGGGGCGGGGAGCGGCGATCAGCCCCAGCATTTT. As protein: CASSKGAGSGDQPQHF.

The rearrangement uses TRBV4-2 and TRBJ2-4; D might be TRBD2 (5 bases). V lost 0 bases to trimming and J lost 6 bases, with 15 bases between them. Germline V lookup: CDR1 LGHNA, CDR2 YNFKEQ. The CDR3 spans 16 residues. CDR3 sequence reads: CASSQDEDSMGNIQYF. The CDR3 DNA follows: TGTGCCAGCAGCCAAGATGAGGACTCCATGGGAAACATTCAGTACTTC.

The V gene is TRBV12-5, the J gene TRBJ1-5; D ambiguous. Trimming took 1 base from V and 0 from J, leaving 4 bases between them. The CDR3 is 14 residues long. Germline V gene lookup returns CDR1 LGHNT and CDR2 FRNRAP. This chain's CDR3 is CASGLAYSNQPQHF. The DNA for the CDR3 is TGTGCTAGTGGTTTGGCGTATAGCAATCAGCCCCAGCATTTT.

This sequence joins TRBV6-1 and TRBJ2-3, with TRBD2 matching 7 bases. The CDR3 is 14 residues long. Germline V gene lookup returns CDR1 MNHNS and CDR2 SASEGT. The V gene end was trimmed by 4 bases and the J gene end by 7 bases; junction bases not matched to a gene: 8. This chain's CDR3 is CASSVSGGSNTQYF. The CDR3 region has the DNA TGTGCCAGCAGTGTGTCGGGGGGATCAAATACGCAGTATTTT.

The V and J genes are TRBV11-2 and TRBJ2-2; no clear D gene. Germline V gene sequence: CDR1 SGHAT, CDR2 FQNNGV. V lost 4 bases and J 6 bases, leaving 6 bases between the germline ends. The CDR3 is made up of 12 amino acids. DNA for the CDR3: TGTGCCAGCAGCTCTGAGTCCGGGGAGCTGTTTTTT. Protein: CASSSESGELFF.

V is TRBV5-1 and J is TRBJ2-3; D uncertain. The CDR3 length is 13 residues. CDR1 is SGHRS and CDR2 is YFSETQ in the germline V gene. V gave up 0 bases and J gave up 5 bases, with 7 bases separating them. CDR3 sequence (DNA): TGCGCCAGCAGCTTGGGGAGCGAAGATACGCAGTATTTT. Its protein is CASSLGSEDTQYF. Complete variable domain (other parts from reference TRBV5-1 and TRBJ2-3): KAGVTQTPRYLIKTRGQQVTLSCSPISGHRSVSWYQQTPGQGLQFLFEYFSETQRNKGNFPGRFSGRQFSNSRSEMNVSTLELGDSALYLCASSLGSEDTQYFGPGTRLTVL.

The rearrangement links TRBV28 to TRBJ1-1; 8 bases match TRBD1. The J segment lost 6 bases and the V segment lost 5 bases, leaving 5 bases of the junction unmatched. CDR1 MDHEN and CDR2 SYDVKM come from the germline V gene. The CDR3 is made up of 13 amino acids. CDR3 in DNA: TGTGCCAGCAGTCCCCGGACAGGGCCTGAAGCTTTCTTT. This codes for CASSPRTGPEAFF.

In nucleotides, the CDR3 is TGTGCCAGCAGTTACTCGCCTGGAGGGGTCAATTCACCCCTCCACTTT. It yields the protein CASSYSPGGVNSPLHF. V gene TRBV6-5 combines with J gene TRBJ1-6; D perhaps matches TRBD1 (5 bases). Germline CDR1 and CDR2: MNHEY and SVGAGI. The CDR3 runs 16 residues. The V end lost 0 bases, the J end lost 7 bases, and 13 bases lay between the germline ends.